Listed below are T cell receptor beta chains from one sample, sequenced in a study of blood T cell repertoires in COVID-19. Sequencing used immunoSEQ multiplex PCR; TCRdb keeps in-frame clones, though not all of them. The table has around 70,000 clones, 70% to 90% seen once. Sequencing input: peripheral blood. The origin of the receptors is an elderly woman with active or convalescent COVID-19. Each CDR3 is given with its conserved first and last residue. D genes are given only for firm matches. Size is stated for part of the rows, as once, few or many counts, or as a class when the clone is expanded.

TRBJ1-4 NA NA TRBV15 TGTGCCACCAGCAGAGATCCGGGATCCCGGAAGGAAAAACTGTTTTTT CATSRDPGSRKEKLFF
TRBJ2-1 NA NA TRBV29-1 TGCAGCGTCCTACTTCTCCATGAGCAGTTCTTC CSVLLLHEQFF
TRBJ2-7 once NA TRBV6-5 TGTGCCAGCAGTTGGGACAAACACGAACTCCCCTACGAGCAGTACTTC CASSWDKHELPYEQYF
TRBJ2-1 NA NA TRBV9 TGTGCCAGCAGCACTGGTGGAGGATCCTACAATGAGCAGTTCTTC CASSTGGGSYNEQFF
TRBJ2-2 NA TRBD1 TRBV7-6 TGTGCCAGCAGCGGCGGGACAGGGGGCACCGGGGAGCTGTTTTTT CASSGGTGGTGELFF
TRBJ2-1 NA TRBD2 TRBV7-2 TGTGCCAGCAGCTTGGCGGGGGGGCAGTACAATGAGCAGTTCTTC CASSLAGGQYNEQFF
TRBJ1-6 NA NA TRBV19 TGTGCCAGTAGTAAGGGCGACACGGGACTAGGAATGGCCCTCCACTTT CASSKGDTGLGMALHF
TRBJ1-1 NA TRBD1 TRBV10-1 TGCGCCAGAAGGGACAGTACCACCCTAGTAGTGAACACTGAAGCTTTCTTT CARRDSTTLVVNTEAFF
TRBJ1-1 few TRBD1 TRBV4-2 TGTGCCAGCAGCCTGACAGGGGGGACTGAAGCTTTCTTT CASSLTGGTEAFF
TRBJ2-5 NA TRBD2 TRBV7-9 TGTGCCAGCAGCGCATCACTAGCGGGAGGGCCAGAAGAGACCCAGTACTTC CASSASLAGGPEETQYF
TRBJ2-7 NA NA TRBV5-4 TGTGCCAGCAGCTTGGCGGGGTCCTACGAGCAGTACTTC CASSLAGSYEQYF
TRBJ2-7 once NA TRBV5-4 TGTGCCAGCAGCTTTAACGGGGAACCCTACGAGCAGTACTTC CASSFNGEPYEQYF
TRBJ1-5 NA NA TRBV3-1/TRBV3-2 TGTGCCAGCAGCCAAGGTGGACAGCCCAATCAGCCCCAGCATTTT CASSQGGQPNQPQHF
TRBJ2-2 NA NA TRBV5-6 TGTGCCAGCAGCTTCAGGGGCGGGGGGAACACCGGGGAGCTGTTTTTT CASSFRGGGNTGELFF
TRBJ2-3 NA TRBD1 TRBV9 TGTGCCAGCAGCGTTAGACAAAACAGGGGATCTAGCACAGATACGCAGTATTTT CASSVRQNRGSSTDTQYF
TRBJ2-3 NA NA TRBV6-5 TGTGCCAGCAGTTACAATAGGGGGAGAGTTGCAGATACGCAGTATTTT CASSYNRGRVADTQYF
TRBJ2-1 NA TRBD1 TRBV6-2/TRBV6-3 TGTGCCAGCAGTTACCGGACAGGGGGCCCCCGCTACAATGAGCAGTTCTTC CASSYRTGGPRYNEQFF
TRBJ1-1 NA NA TRBV27 TGTGCCAGCAGTCGCGGGACTCCCCGGGCCAATGAAGCTTTCTTT CASSRGTPRANEAFF
TRBJ1-1 NA NA TRBV18 TGTGCCAGCTCACCCCCCATGGTCGGTGAAGCTTTCTTT CASSPPMVGEAFF
TRBJ2-1 NA NA TRBV2 TGTGCCAGCAAATTTTATGGCGGGGTGGCTGAGCAGTTCTTC CASKFYGGVAEQFF
TRBJ2-7 NA TRBD1 TRBV30 TGTGCCTGGAGTGTAAAGTTCCGACAGGGGGTCTACGAGCAGTACTTC CAWSVKFRQGVYEQYF
TRBJ2-1 NA TRBD2 TRBV5-6 TGTGCCAGCAGCTACCGGACTAGCGGGACTAGCTCCTACAATGAGCAGTTCTTC CASSYRTSGTSSYNEQFF
TRBJ2-7 NA NA TRBV21-1 TGTGCCAGCAGCAAAATTTCGGACAGGGGTGGGTTCTACGAGCAGTACTTC CASSKISDRGGFYEQYF
TRBJ2-7 NA TRBD1 TRBV6-5 TGTGCCAGCAGCCGGGACAGGGTAGGTCTCGAGCAGTACTTC CASSRDRVGLEQYF
TRBJ2-7 NA NA TRBV3-1/TRBV3-2 TGTGCCAGCAGCCAAGTACAGGACGAGCAGTACTTC CASSQVQDEQYF
TRBJ2-2 NA NA TRBV6-6 TGTGCCAGCAGTCGGACCCTGCGACAGACAATCATACATTTCACCGGGGAGCTGTTTTTT CASSRTLRQTIIHFTGELFF
TRBJ2-7 NA TRBD1 TRBV2 TGTGCCAGCAGTGAAGCTTGGGACAGGGTTCAGCAGTACTTC CASSEAWDRVQQYF
TRBJ2-2 NA NA TRBV7-9 TGTGCCAGCAGGACTCCCAACGGGGAGCTGTTTTTT CASRTPNGELFF
TRBJ1-5 NA NA TRBV24-1 TGTGCCACCAGTGACGGGACTGGGGTCGGACAGCCCCAGCATTTT CATSDGTGVGQPQHF
TRBJ2-5 NA NA TRBV3-1/TRBV3-2 TGTGCCAGCAGCCAAGACCACAGAAAAGAGACCCAGTACTTC CASSQDHRKETQYF
TRBJ2-3 NA TRBD1 TRBV29-1 TGCAGCGTTGACGAGACAGGGTGGGGTACGCAGTATTTT CSVDETGWGTQYF
TRBJ2-2 NA NA TRBV11-3 TGTGCCAGCAGCTCAATCTCACGGGCCGGGGAGCTGTTTTTT CASSSISRAGELFF
TRBJ2-7 NA TRBD2 TRBV6-5 TGTGCCAGCAGTCAAAACCCCGGGACTACCTACGAGCAGTACTTC CASSQNPGTTYEQYF
TRBJ1-3 NA NA TRBV29-1 TGCAGCGCATCAGGGTTCTCTGGAAACACCATATATTTT CSASGFSGNTIYF
TRBJ1-1 few NA TRBV11-2 TGTGCCAGCAGCTTACAGGGTACAGCTTTCTTT CASSLQGTAFF
TRBJ2-1 NA TRBD1 TRBV7-9 TGTGCCAGCAGACCATGGACAGGCGATGAGCAGTTCTTC CASRPWTGDEQFF
TRBJ2-5 once TRBD2 TRBV10-3 TGTGCCATCAGTGAGGTATCCCTAGCGGATTCCCAAGAGACCCAGTACTTC CAISEVSLADSQETQYF
TRBJ2-2 NA TRBD2 TRBV7-2 TGTGCCAGCACCGAGGGACTAGCGGGGGGAAACACCGGGGAGCTGTTTTTT CASTEGLAGGNTGELFF
TRBJ2-5 NA NA TRBV10-1 TGCGCCAGCAGTGAGGGACACACCCCGGAGACCCAGTACTTC CASSEGHTPETQYF
TRBJ2-7 NA NA TRBV4-1 TGCGCCAGCAGCCAAGGCCCCCAGGGTGGGGGCCTATACGAGCAGTACTTC CASSQGPQGGGLYEQYF
TRBJ1-1 NA NA TRBV30 TGTGCCTGGAGCGGGGGGACGAACACTGAAGCTTTCTTT CAWSGGTNTEAFF